The next 16 T cell receptor beta chains were all read from a single sample in a study of immune evolution from preneoplasia to lung adenocarcinoma. TCRdb's copy holds only in-frame clones and misses some; the assay was immunoSEQ multiplex PCR. The table includes approximately 3,800 clones, approximately 84% detected once. Sequences were obtained from FFPE adjacent normal lung tissue. Every receptor here comes from a person aged 65-85 years with lung adenocarcinoma.

This chain uses TRBV9 with TRBJ2-3; perhaps TRBD1 as D (6 bases). CDR1 and CDR2 from the germline V gene are SGDLS and YYNGEE. The CDR3 length is 17 residues. V was pared by 0 bases and J by 2 bases, with 16 bases between. The CDR3 sequence is CASSVGHRWGHTDTQYF. Written as DNA, the CDR3 is TGTGCCAGCAGCGTAGGGCATCGATGGGGGCACACAGATACGCAGTATTTT.

Only one count was recorded for this clone. The rearrangement uses TRBV19 and TRBJ1-2; 7 bases match TRBD1. The CDR3 extends over 14 amino acids. The trim removed 7 bases at V and 3 bases at J, leaving 8 bases unmatched. CDR1 and CDR2 (germline): LNHDA, SQIVND (reference sequence). The CDR3 spells CASTSTGYYYGYTF. The CDR3, as DNA: TGTGCCAGTACCTCGACAGGGTACTACTATGGCTACACCTTC.

V usage is TRBV7-8 and J usage is TRBJ2-3; D unresolved. Germline CDR1 and CDR2: SGHVS and FQNEAQ. Trimming left V 4 bases short and J 5 bases short, with 13 bases between. The CDR3 loop spans 14 amino acids. This chain's CDR3 is CASSSEFSIDTQYF. CDR3 sequence (DNA): TGTGCCAGCAGCTCGGAGTTCTCCATAGATACGCAGTATTTT.

For this clone: At one end, the junction sequence differs from germline, possibly due to a read error. The chain links TRBV6-6 to TRBJ2-1; a weak D match, TRBD2 (5 bases). This CDR3 contains 12 residues. CDR1 and CDR2 from the germline V gene are MNHNY and SVGAGI (reference sequence). This chain's CDR3 is CASSYGGSLAVF. The DNA for the CDR3 is TGTGCCAGCAGTTACGGAGGCTCTCTCGCGGTCTTC.

J is TRBJ1-2 and V is TRBV4-1; D is uncertain. V was pared by 8 bases and J by 0 bases, with 7 bases between. The CDR3 covers 12 residues. Germline V gene lookup returns CDR1 MGHRA and CDR2 YSYEKL. The DNA for the CDR3 is TGCGCCAGCGGTGCTACTAACTATGGCTACACCTTC. It yields the protein CASGATNYGYTF.

The rearrangement uses TRBV6-5 and TRBJ2-7; a possible D gene is TRBD2 (5 bases). The CDR3 length is 14 residues. Per the germline V gene, CDR1 is MNHEY and CDR2 is SVGAGI. Trimming stripped 3 bases from V and 2 bases from J, with 11 bases between. CDR3 protein: CASSYERQAYEQYF. For the CDR3, the DNA is TGTGCCAGCAGTTATGAGCGGCAAGCCTACGAGCAGTACTTC.

This chain links TRBV5-8 with TRBJ1-5; unclear D gene. The CDR3 is 15 residues long. From germline, CDR1 is SGHTS and CDR2 YDEGEE. Deletions cut 0 bases from V and 0 bases from J, with 7 bases between. This chain's CDR3 is CASSLGSSSNQPQHF. The CDR3 DNA is TGTGCCAGCAGCTTGGGGTCCAGTAGCAATCAGCCCCAGCATTTT.

Regarding this clone: The same CDR3 can be traced to other DNA sequences in this sample. This chain uses TRBV7-9 with TRBJ1-1; the D is unclear. Germline CDR1 reads SEHNR; CDR2 reads FQNEAQ (reference sequence). The V end was cut by 3 bases, the J end by 7 bases, with 18 bases between. The CDR3 has 15 residues. CDR3 amino acids: CASSFHSPGKGEAFF. The CDR3 DNA sequence: TGTGCCAGCAGCTTCCACAGCCCCGGGAAGGGTGAAGCTTTCTTT.

This rearrangement joins TRBV6-5 to TRBJ1-5; 7 bases agree with TRBD1. This CDR3 is 14 amino acids long. Germline CDR1 reads MNHEY; CDR2 reads SVGAGI. The trim removed 6 bases at V and 4 bases at J, leaving 6 bases unmatched. In nucleotides, the CDR3 is TGTGCCAGCAGGCGGACAGGCCGGAATCAGCCCCAGCATTTT. It yields the protein CASRRTGRNQPQHF.

The V gene is TRBV6-1, the J gene TRBJ2-2; a weak D match, TRBD1 (6 bases). V gave up 4 bases and J gave up 3 bases, with 12 bases separating them. Germline V gene sequence: CDR1 MNHNS, CDR2 SASEGT. The CDR3 is 15 residues long. CDR3 in amino acids: CASSVMDRDTGELFF. In nucleotides, the CDR3 is TGTGCCAGCAGTGTCATGGACAGAGACACCGGGGAGCTGTTTTTT.

The chain recombines TRBV7-9 with TRBJ1-2, with D perhaps TRBD1 (5 bases). The CDR3 runs 14 residues. CDR1 and CDR2 (germline): SEHNR, FQNEAQ (reference sequence). V was cut by 4 bases and J by 0 bases, with 9 bases left in between. CDR3 loop: CASSSTVSNYGYTF. The CDR3 DNA follows: TGTGCCAGCAGCTCGACAGTCTCTAACTATGGCTACACCTTC.

The chain carries TRBV7-8 and TRBJ1-2, with 10 bases matching TRBD1. The CDR3 covers 14 residues. CDR1 is SGHVS and CDR2 is FQNEAQ in the germline V gene. V shed 5 bases and J 7 bases; nucleotides not matched to a gene: 7. DNA for the CDR3: TGTGCCAGCAGCCCGGGACAGGGGCGGGGTGGCTACACCTTC. Amino acids: CASSPGQGRGGYTF.

This clone is large (0.1 to 1%) in the sample. CDR3 protein: CAWSGEEHQETQYF. The DNA of the CDR3 is TGTGCCTGGAGTGGGGAGGAACACCAAGAGACCCAGTACTTC. The rearrangement uses TRBV30 and TRBJ2-5, with D tentatively TRBD2 (6 bases). Trimming pared 1 base from V and 0 bases from J, leaving 9 bases between. The CDR3 loop spans 14 amino acids. The V gene's germline CDR1 is GTSNPN and CDR2 SVGIG (reference sequence).

The chain employs TRBV27 and TRBJ2-7; D is undetermined. The CDR3 loop spans 15 amino acids. Deletions cut 0 bases from V and 2 bases from J, with 11 bases between. Germline CDR1 MNHEY, CDR2 SMNVEV (reference sequence). CDR3 residues: CASSLSSGQTYEQYF. CDR3 nucleotide sequence: TGTGCCAGCAGTTTATCGTCCGGCCAAACCTACGAGCAGTACTTC.

The chain has TRBV9 and TRBJ1-5, with D possibly TRBD1 on 5 matching bases. V dropped 4 bases and J dropped 7 bases, with 12 bases sitting between them. The CDR3 runs to 13 residues. Per the germline V gene, CDR1 is SGDLS and CDR2 is YYNGEE. CDR3 sequence: CASSQSGAQPQHF. The CDR3 nucleotides read TGTGCCAGCAGCCAGAGCGGGGCCCAGCCCCAGCATTTT. Combining the CDR3 with reference TRBV9 and TRBJ1-5 gives the whole variable domain DSGVTQTPKHLITATGQRVTLRCSPRSGDLSVYWYQQSLDQGLQFLIQYYNGEERAKGNILERFSAQQFPDLHSELNLSSLELGDSALYFCASSQSGAQPQHFGDGTRLSIL.

This chain links TRBV7-8 with TRBJ2-7; D is ambiguous. Germline lookup yields CDR1 SGHVS and CDR2 FQNEAQ. The ends were cut back, 1 base at V and 5 bases at J, with 18 bases in the middle. This CDR3 region has 16 residues. The CDR3 DNA is TGTGCCAGCAGCTTAGTGGTCGACGGTTCTCGTGACGAGCAGTACTTC. This encodes CASSLVVDGSRDEQYF. The entire variable domain, with the rest obtained from reference TRBV7-8 and TRBJ2-7, is as follows: GAGVSQSPRYKVAKRGQDVALRCDPISGHVSLFWYQQALGQGPEFLTYFQNEAQLDKSGLPSDRFFAERPEGSVSTLKIQRTQQEDSAVYLCASSLVVDGSRDEQYFGPGTRLTVT.